The present TCR beta chain was sequenced within a study of blood T cells in healthy people across ages. Through a sample-barcoded 5' primer and a J-beta primer mix, a second PCR was run for roughly 6 to 12 cycles. With 12 random nucleotides, a template-switch adaptor tagged each individual cDNA molecule. TCRdb redid the calling of the 5' RACE reads with MiXCR, one entry per CDR3 protein. The sample shows some 1.8 million distinct CDR3 sequences, roughly two fifths of them seen only once. Study findings and constraints: Per million T cells, TCR beta diversity dropped roughly linearly as age increased. It was held that diversity estimates obtained from one million T cells represented underestimates.

This clonotype showed up just a few times. Antigen unknown. Donors were systemically healthy Caucasian individuals from Russia aged roughly 6 to 95 years. From germline, CDR1 is LNHNV and CDR2 YYDKDF (reference sequence). V lost 0 bases and J 7 bases, leaving 13 bases between the germline ends. This CDR3 comprises 14 residues. The receptor's source is a human donor in good health. V is TRBV15 and J is TRBJ2-7; no reliable D call. The sequencing sample was made of blood. The CDR3 DNA reads as TGTGCCACCAGCAGAGATTCGCCCAACCTAGAGCAGTACTTC. It specifies CATSRDSPNLEQYF.